This T cell receptor beta chain is from a study of vaccination effects on CD4 cells after COVID-19. Study-level results: Nearly all vaccine-induced clones in healthy recipients recognized only SARS-CoV-2.

Of note for this clone: The antigen is unknown.

With the ViraFEST assay, the study expanded antigen-specific CD4+ T cells using viral peptide pools, then sequenced them. Following culture for about 11 days, CD4+ T cells were isolated. Participants were given two doses of BNT162b2 or mRNA-1273 vaccine. On both days 3 and 7, half of the culture medium was replaced with IL-2 medium. V lost 2 bases to trimming and J lost 8 bases; unmatched junction nucleotides: 11. The CDR3 loop spans 17 amino acids. The germline V gene encodes CDR1 SGHRS and CDR2 YFSETQ. Some clones are missing from TCRdb's copy, which holds only in-frame ones; the method was immunoSEQ multiplex PCR. The sample contains fewer than 40,000 clones, approximately 82% of which appear only once.

The chain uses TRBV5-1 and TRBJ2-2, with TRBD1 matching over 11 bases. Specimen: CD4+ T cells from PBMCs cultured with HCoV-NL63 spike peptides, collected after COVID-19 vaccination. This TCR derives from a human donor who received a COVID-19 vaccine. Some clones in this sample may be carry-over from other donors' samples. This CDR3 reads CASSFNPGQGVSGELFF. DNA of the CDR3: TGCGCCAGCAGCTTCAACCCGGGACAGGGGGTTTCTGGGGAGCTGTTTTTT. The full variable domain, in which reference TRBV5-1 and TRBJ2-2 provide the parts outside the CDR3, is KAGVTQTPRYLIKTRGQQVTLSCSPISGHRSVSWYQQTPGQGLQFLFEYFSETQRNKGNFPGRFSGRQFSNSRSEMNVSTLELGDSALYLCASSFNPGQGVSGELFFGEGSRLTVL.